The T cell receptor beta chain described here comes from a study of T cells in localized non-small cell lung cancer. Findings and caveats of the study: Uninvolved adjacent lung had the highest recorded T cell clonality, with tumor below it. Turning up in adjacent lung were a median approximately 57 of the top 100 tumor clones.

Measured with immunoSEQ multiplex PCR; TCRdb has only the in-frame clones, and not every one. This sample has under 15,000 clones, with about 82% found just once. As for this clone: Its antigen remains unknown.

This CDR3 is built from 14 residues. The V and J ends lost 7 bases and 4 bases, in that order; junction bases with no gene match: 8. Per germline, CDR1 MNHNS and CDR2 SASEGT. This clonotype was sampled from an older male donor with stage III lung adenocarcinoma. This sequence joins TRBV6-1 and TRBJ2-7; 9 bases fit TRBD1. The source was peripheral blood, collected before any cancer treatment. Here the CDR3 DNA reads TGTGCCAGCAACAGGGACAGGGCTAGGTACGAGCAGTACTTC. Encoded protein: CASNRDRARYEQYF.